This passage covers 16 T cell receptor beta chains from one sample sequenced in a study of control samples from healthy donors and cancer patients. Some clones are missing from TCRdb's copy, which holds only in-frame ones; the method was immunoSEQ multiplex PCR. The profile shows tens of thousands of clones, 75% to 90% of them singletons. The sample comprised PBMCs. Receptors originate from a woman aged 45-59 years with lung cancer.

The chain employs TRBV7-3 and TRBJ1-2; TRBD1 might be the D (6 bases). Per germline, CDR1 SGHTA and CDR2 FQGTGA. This CDR3 has 14 amino acids. Trimming left V 1 base short and J 6 bases short, with 12 bases between. The DNA of the CDR3 is TGTGCCAGCAGCTTAAGTGTGGCAGGGGATGGCTACACCTTC. Residues: CASSLSVAGDGYTF.

The chain uses TRBV7-9 and TRBJ1-2; TRBD1 agrees at 9 bases. Germline CDR1 reads SEHNR; CDR2 reads FQNEAQ (reference sequence). Losses at the gene ends were 6 bases for V and 7 bases for J; bases not matched to a gene: 9. CDR3 size: 14 residues. The CDR3 nucleotides read TGTGCCAGCAGACCCACGGACAGGGGATTTGGCTACACCTTC. It is translated as CASRPTDRGFGYTF.

J is TRBJ1-1 and V is TRBV29-1; D perhaps matches TRBD1 (5 bases). Trimming took 5 bases from V and 1 from J, leaving 11 bases between them. CDR1 and CDR2 (germline): SQVTM, ANQGSEA. This CDR3 has 13 residues. The CDR3 bases are TGCAGCGTTCCATGGGGGTCGAACACTGAAGCTTTCTTT. Amino acids: CSVPWGSNTEAFF.

The rearrangement uses TRBV18 and TRBJ1-1, with D perhaps TRBD1 (6 bases). The CDR3 has 12 amino acids. Deletions cut 0 bases from V and 11 bases from J, with 10 bases between. Germline V lookup: CDR1 KGHSH, CDR2 LQKENI. For the CDR3, the DNA is TGTGCCAGCTCACCACCGGCAGGGGAGGCTTTCTTT. This codes for CASSPPAGEAFF.

V gene TRBV24-1 combines with J gene TRBJ2-7, with TRBD1 matching over 8 bases. The CDR3 totals 15 residues. Germline values: CDR1 KGHDR, CDR2 SFDVKD. Trimming took 4 bases from V and 9 from J; bases not matched to a gene: 13. This CDR3 is CATSDPGGNEKGQYF. The CDR3 region has the DNA TGTGCCACCAGTGACCCAGGGGGCAATGAAAAGGGGCAGTACTTC.

This clone was seen just once. The chain uses TRBV29-1 and TRBJ2-2; no clear D gene. The CDR3 runs 14 residues. V was trimmed by 3 bases and J by 5 bases, leaving 13 bases between them. The germline V gene has CDR1 SQVTM and CDR2 ANQGSEA. The CDR3 DNA reads TGCAGCGTTGAGTTGGGTAGGCTGACCGGGGAGCTGTTTTTT. Its protein is CSVELGRLTGELFF.

The genes are TRBV28 and TRBJ1-1; D unclear. V dropped 3 bases and J dropped 5 bases, with 10 bases sitting between them. The germline V gene has CDR1 MDHEN and CDR2 SYDVKM. The CDR3 extends over 13 amino acids. CDR3 sequence reads: CASSFGVVTEAFF. The DNA of the CDR3 is TGTGCCAGCAGTTTCGGGGTAGTTACTGAAGCTTTCTTT.

This chain connects TRBV5-8 to TRBJ2-5, with TRBD1 matching 8 bases. From germline, CDR1 is SGHTS and CDR2 YDEGEE. V was pared by 0 bases and J by 6 bases, with 10 bases of the junction left unmatched. The CDR3 loop spans 16 amino acids. The CDR3 DNA sequence: TGTGCCAGCAGCTTGGCCGTGACAGGGGTGATGAAGACCCAGTACTTC. This codes for CASSLAVTGVMKTQYF.

The chain links TRBV15 to TRBJ1-5; no clear D. CDR3 length: 16 amino acids. Germline-derived CDR1 and CDR2 are LNHNV and YYDKDF (reference sequence). The V end lost 0 bases, the J end lost 0 bases, and 9 bases lay between the germline ends. In DNA form, the CDR3 reads TGTGCCACCAGCAGAGACGGACCCTATAGCAATCAGCCCCAGCATTTT. Its protein product is CATSRDGPYSNQPQHF.

The CDR3: CASSPGQETDTQYF. CDR3 nucleotide sequence: TGCGCCAGCAGCCCCGGACAGGAGACAGATACGCAGTATTTT. The rearrangement uses TRBV5-1 and TRBJ2-3; TRBD1 agrees at 7 bases. CDR1 is SGHRS and CDR2 is YFSETQ in the germline V gene. The CDR3 sequence is 14 residues long. Germline trimming cut 4 bases from V and 3 bases from J; bases unmatched to any gene: 5.

V gene TRBV12-5 combines with J gene TRBJ1-1; D ambiguous. The CDR3 length is 12 residues. CDR1 is LGHNT and CDR2 is FRNRAP in the germline V gene. Trimming removed 7 bases at V and 1 base at J, with 7 bases between. The CDR3, as DNA: TGTGCTAGTGCAGCCCAGAACACTGAAGCTTTCTTT. Encoded protein: CASAAQNTEAFF.

J is TRBJ1-1 and V is TRBV19, with D perhaps matching TRBD1 (5 bases). The germline V gene encodes CDR1 LNHDA and CDR2 SQIVND (reference sequence). V lost 6 bases and J 6 bases, leaving 14 bases between the germline ends. The CDR3 totals 13 residues. The CDR3 loop is CASRGGDGSEAFF. In DNA, the CDR3 is TGTGCCAGTAGGGGGGGGGACGGTTCTGAAGCTTTCTTT.

CDR3 protein: CASSPFPRGTDTQYF. In DNA form, the CDR3 reads TGTGCCAGCAGCCCCTTCCCAAGGGGCACAGATACGCAGTATTTT. The rearrangement links TRBV7-2 to TRBJ2-3; D not certain. Germline assignment: CDR1 SGHTA and CDR2 FQGNSA. The V end lost 5 bases, the J end lost 1 base, and 13 bases lay between the germline ends. The CDR3 totals 15 residues.

Ten or more counts support this clone. The chain combines TRBV6-5 with TRBJ1-6, with D possibly being TRBD1 (6 bases). This CDR3 has 15 amino acids. The V gene lost 6 bases and the J gene lost 5 bases, with 14 bases spanning the gap. The germline CDR1 and CDR2 sequences are MNHEY and SVGAGI. The CDR3 loop is CASRVDSLNNSPLHF. The CDR3 region has the DNA TGTGCCAGCAGAGTGGACAGCCTCAATAATTCACCCCTCCACTTT.

The chain joins TRBV2 to TRBJ1-5; D unclear. The CDR3 has 10 residues. Trimming left V 8 bases short and J 5 bases short, with 4 bases between. Germline V gene sequence: CDR1 SNHLY, CDR2 FYNNEI. The CDR3 nucleotides read TGTGCCAGCGGGGATCAGCCCCAGCATTTT. Protein: CASGDQPQHF.

The CDR3, as DNA: TGTGCCAGCAGCTTGGGACGAGTCTATCAGTACTTC. Translated: CASSLGRVYQYF. This chain links TRBV5-6 with TRBJ2-4; D is undetermined. Germline CDR1 and CDR2: SGHDT and YYEEEE. The CDR3 loop spans 12 amino acids. V gave up 0 bases and J gave up 12 bases, with 10 bases separating them.